The T cell receptor (beta chain) under discussion was sequenced for a study of control samples from healthy donors and cancer patients. The CDR3 runs 14 residues. The germline gives CDR1 MGHRA, CDR2 YSYEKL. Trimming removed 0 bases at V and 1 base at J, with 6 bases between. Repertoires were generated with immunoSEQ multiplex PCR, while TCRdb's copy carries only in-frame clones and drops some. The repertoire includes some 200,000 clones, 90% to 95% of them detected once, and roughly 1.6% sits in the top ten. This receptor was taken from a man between 50 and 59 years old in good health. This chain connects TRBV4-1 to TRBJ1-1; no clear D. Sequenced material: blood. The CDR3 reads CASSQEPGNTEAFF. The CDR3 bases are TGCGCCAGCAGCCAAGAGCCAGGGAACACTGAAGCTTTCTTT.